This TCR beta chain was observed in a study of shared clonotypes between healthy human individuals. TCRdb keeps only in-frame clones here, not all; method: immunoSEQ multiplex PCR. Counted here are about 2.1 million clones, 85% to 95% occurring once; the ten biggest clones make up more than 1.5%. Naive CD8 cells, CD45RO-negative and positively selected for CCR7, excluded terminally differentiated effector memory CD45RA+ cells. The sample consisted of naive CD8+ T cells from PBMCs. The origin of this receptor is a man aged 18 to 29 in good health. Some clones in this sample may be carry-over from other donors' samples.

The CDR3 loop reads CASSSGSTYNEQFF. The CDR3 DNA reads TGTGCCAGCAGCAGCGGGAGCACGTACAATGAGCAGTTCTTC. V and J are TRBV6-6 and TRBJ2-1, with TRBD2 matching over 8 bases. The CDR3 sequence is 14 residues long. V shed 6 bases, J shed 4 bases, and the junction held 5 bases outside the gene matches. Germline lookup yields CDR1 MNHNY and CDR2 SVGAGI (reference sequence).